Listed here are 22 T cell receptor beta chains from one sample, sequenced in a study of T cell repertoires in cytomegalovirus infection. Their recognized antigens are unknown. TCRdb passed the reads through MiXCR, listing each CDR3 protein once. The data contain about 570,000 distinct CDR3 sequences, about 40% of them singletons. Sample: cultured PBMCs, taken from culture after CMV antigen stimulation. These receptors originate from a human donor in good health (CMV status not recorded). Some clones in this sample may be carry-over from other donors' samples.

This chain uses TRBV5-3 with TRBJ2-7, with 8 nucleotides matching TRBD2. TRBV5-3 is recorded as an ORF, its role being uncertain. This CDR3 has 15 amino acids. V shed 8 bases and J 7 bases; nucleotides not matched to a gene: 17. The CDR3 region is CASSVMGRGAGEQYF. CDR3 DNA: TGTGCCAGCAGCGTCATGGGGCGGGGGGCCGGGGAGCAGTACTTC.

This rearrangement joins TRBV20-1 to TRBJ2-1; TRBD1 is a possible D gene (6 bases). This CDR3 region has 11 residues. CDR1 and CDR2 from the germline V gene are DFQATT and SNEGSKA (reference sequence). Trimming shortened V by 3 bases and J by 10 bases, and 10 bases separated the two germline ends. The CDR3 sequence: CSASSDREQFF. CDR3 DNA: TGCAGTGCTAGCTCCGACAGGGAGCAGTTCTTC.

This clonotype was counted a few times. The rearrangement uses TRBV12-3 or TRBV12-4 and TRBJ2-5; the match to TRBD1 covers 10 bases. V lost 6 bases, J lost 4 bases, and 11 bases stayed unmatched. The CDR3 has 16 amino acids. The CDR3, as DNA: TGTGCCAGCAGCGATACCGGGACAGGGGATGGAGAGACCCAGTACTTC. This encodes CASSDTGTGDGETQYF.

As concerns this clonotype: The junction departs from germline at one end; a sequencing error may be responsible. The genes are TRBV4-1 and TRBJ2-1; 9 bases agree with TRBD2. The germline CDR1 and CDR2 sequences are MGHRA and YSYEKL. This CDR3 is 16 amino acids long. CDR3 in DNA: TGTGCCAGCAGCCAAGTTTTGGGACTAGCTCAAAATGAGCAGTTCTTC. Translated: CASSQVLGLAQNEQFF.

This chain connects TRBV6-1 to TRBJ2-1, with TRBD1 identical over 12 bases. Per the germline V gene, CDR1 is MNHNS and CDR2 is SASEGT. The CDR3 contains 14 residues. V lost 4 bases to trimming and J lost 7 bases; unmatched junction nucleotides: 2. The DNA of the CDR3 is TGTGCCAGCAGTGGGGGACAGGGGGCTAATGAGCAGTTCTTC. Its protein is CASSGGQGANEQFF.

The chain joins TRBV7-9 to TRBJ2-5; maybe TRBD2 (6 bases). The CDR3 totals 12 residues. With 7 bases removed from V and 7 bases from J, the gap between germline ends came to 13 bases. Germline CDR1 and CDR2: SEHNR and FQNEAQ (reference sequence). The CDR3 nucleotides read TGTGCCAGCACGAGGGAGGAGGGGACCCAGTACTTC. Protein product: CASTREEGTQYF.

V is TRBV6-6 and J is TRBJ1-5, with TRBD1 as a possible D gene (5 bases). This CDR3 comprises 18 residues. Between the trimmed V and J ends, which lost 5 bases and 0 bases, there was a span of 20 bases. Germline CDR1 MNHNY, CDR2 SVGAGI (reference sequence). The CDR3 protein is CASSHFREVWDSNQPQHF. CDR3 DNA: TGTGCCAGCAGTCATTTCAGGGAGGTGTGGGATAGCAATCAGCCCCAGCATTTT.

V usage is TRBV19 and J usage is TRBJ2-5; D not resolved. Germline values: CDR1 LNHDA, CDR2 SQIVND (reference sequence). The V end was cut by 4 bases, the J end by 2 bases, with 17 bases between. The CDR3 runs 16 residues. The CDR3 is CASSTRRSVPQETQYF. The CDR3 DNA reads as TGTGCCAGTAGTACCCGCCGGAGCGTTCCTCAAGAGACCCAGTACTTC.

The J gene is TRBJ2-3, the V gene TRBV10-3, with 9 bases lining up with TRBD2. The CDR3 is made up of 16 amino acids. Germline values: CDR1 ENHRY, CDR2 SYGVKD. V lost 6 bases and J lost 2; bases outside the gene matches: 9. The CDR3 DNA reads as TGTGCCATCAGAGGCGGGAGGGCAGTTCCCACAGATACGCAGTATTTT. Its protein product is CAIRGGRAVPTDTQYF.

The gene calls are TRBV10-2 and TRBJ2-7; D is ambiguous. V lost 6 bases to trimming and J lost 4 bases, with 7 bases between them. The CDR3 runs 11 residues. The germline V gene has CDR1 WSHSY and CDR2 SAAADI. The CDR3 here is CASREPYEQYF. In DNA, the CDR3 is TGCGCCAGCAGAGAACCATACGAGCAGTACTTC.

Written as DNA, the CDR3 is TGTGCCAGCGGAGACGGACGGAGCACAGATACGCAGTATTTT. It codes for CASGDGRSTDTQYF. The chain joins TRBV7-9 to TRBJ2-3, with no clear D. V was shortened by 8 bases and J by 0 bases, with 12 bases between the two germline ends. Germline-derived CDR1 and CDR2 are SEHNR and FQNEAQ (reference sequence). CDR3 length: 14 residues.

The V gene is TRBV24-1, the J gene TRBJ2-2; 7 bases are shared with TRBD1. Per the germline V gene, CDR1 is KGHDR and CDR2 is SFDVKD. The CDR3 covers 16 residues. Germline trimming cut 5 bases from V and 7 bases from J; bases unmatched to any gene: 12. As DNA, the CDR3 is TGTGCCACCAGTGCCTCAAGACAGGGTGGCAGCGGGGAGCTGTTTTTT. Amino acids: CATSASRQGGSGELFF.

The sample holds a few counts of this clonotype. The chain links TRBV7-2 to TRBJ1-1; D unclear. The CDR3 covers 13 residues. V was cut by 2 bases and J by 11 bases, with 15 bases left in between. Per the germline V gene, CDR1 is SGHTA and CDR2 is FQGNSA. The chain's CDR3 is CASSLTGLTGAFF. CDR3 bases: TGTGCCAGCAGCTTAACCGGACTAACGGGGGCTTTCTTT.

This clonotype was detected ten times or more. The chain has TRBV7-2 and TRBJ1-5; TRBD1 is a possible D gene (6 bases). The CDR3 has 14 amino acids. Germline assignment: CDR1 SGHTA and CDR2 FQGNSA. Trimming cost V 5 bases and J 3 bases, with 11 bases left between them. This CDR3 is CASSPGGFNQPQHF. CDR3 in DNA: TGTGCCAGCAGCCCCGGGGGCTTCAATCAGCCCCAGCATTTT. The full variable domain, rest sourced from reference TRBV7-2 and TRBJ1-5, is GAGVSQSPSNKVTEKGKDVELRCDPISGHTALYWYRQSLGQGLEFLIYFQGNSAPDKSGLPSDRFSAERTGGSVSTLTIQRTQQEDSAVYLCASSPGGFNQPQHFGDGTRLSIL.

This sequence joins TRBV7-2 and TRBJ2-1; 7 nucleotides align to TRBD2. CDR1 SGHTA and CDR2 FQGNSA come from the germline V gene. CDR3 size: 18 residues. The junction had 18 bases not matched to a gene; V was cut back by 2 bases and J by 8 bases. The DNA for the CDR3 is TGTGCCAGCAGCTTATCCCGACTAGCCCACCCCCGATCCGATGAGCAGTTCTTC. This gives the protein CASSLSRLAHPRSDEQFF. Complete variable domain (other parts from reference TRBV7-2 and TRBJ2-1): GAGVSQSPSNKVTEKGKDVELRCDPISGHTALYWYRQSLGQGLEFLIYFQGNSAPDKSGLPSDRFSAERTGGSVSTLTIQRTQQEDSAVYLCASSLSRLAHPRSDEQFFGPGTRLTVL.

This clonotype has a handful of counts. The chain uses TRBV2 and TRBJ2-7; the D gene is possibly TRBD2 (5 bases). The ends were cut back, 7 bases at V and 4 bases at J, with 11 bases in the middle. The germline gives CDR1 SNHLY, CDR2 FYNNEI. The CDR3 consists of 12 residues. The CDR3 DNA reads TGTGCCAGCAACGGGGATGGGTACGAGCAGTACTTC. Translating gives CASNGDGYEQYF.

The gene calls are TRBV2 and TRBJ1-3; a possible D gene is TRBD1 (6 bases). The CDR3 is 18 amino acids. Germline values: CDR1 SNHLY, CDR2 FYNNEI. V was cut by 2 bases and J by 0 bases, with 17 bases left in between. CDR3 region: CASSESGTYLVSGNTIYF. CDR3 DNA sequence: TGTGCCAGCAGTGAATCCGGGACATACTTAGTCTCTGGAAACACCATATATTTT.

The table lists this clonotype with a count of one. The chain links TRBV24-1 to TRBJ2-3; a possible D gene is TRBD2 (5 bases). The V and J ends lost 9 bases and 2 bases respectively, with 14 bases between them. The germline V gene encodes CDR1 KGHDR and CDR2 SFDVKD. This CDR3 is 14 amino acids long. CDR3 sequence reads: CATQGLAPTDTQYF. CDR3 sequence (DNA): TGTGCCACCCAAGGACTGGCACCCACAGATACGCAGTATTTT.

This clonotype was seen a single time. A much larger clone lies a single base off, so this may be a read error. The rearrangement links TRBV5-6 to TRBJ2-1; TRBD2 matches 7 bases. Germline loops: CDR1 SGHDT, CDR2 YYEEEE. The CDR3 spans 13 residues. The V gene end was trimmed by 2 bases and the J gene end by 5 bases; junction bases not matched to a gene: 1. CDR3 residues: CASSLAGHNEQFF. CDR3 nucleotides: TGTGCCAGCAGCTTAGCGGGGCACAATGAGCAGTTCTTC.

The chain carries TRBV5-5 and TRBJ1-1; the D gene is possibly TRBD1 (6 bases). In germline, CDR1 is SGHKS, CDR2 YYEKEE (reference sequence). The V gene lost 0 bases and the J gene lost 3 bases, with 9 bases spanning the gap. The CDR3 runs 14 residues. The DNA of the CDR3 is TGTGCCAGCAGCTTGGCAGGGGACCACACTGAAGCTTTCTTT. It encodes CASSLAGDHTEAFF.

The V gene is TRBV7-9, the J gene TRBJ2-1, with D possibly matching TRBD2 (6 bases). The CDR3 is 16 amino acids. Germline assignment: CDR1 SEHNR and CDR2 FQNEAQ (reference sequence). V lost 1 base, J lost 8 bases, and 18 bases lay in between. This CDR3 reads CASSLDAGGPLHEQFF. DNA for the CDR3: TGTGCCAGCAGCTTAGATGCCGGGGGACCGCTCCATGAGCAGTTCTTC. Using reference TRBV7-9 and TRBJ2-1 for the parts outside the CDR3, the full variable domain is DTGVSQNPRHKITKRGQNVTFRCDPISEHNRLYWYRQTLGQGPEFLTYFQNEAQLEKSRLLSDRFSAERPKGSFSTLEIQRTEQGDSAMYLCASSLDAGGPLHEQFFGPGTRLTVL.

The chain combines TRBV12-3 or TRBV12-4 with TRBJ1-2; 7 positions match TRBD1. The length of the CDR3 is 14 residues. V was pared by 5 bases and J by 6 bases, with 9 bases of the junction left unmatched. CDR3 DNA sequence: TGTGCCAGCAGTCGGCTGATACAGGGGAATGGCTACACCTTC. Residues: CASSRLIQGNGYTF.